The 26 T cell receptor beta chains below come from one sample, sequenced in a study of vaccination and CD4 T cells after COVID-19. Their antigens are not known. With the Oncomine TCR Beta short-read assay, DNA from cultured CD4+ T cells was sequenced. TCRdb re-derived calls from the PCR reads in MiXCR, one entry per CDR3 protein. The sample consists of 15,000 to 20,000 distinct CDR3 sequences, around 48% of them appearing once. Treatment meaning: approximately 11-day PBMC culture with coronavirus spike peptide pools or control peptides (ViraFEST assay). The specimen sequenced was CD4+ T cells from blood, cultured in vitro. The receptor source for this set is a human donor who had recovered from COVID-19.

There are a few counts of this clonotype. The chain has TRBV7-2 and TRBJ1-5; D might be TRBD1 (6 bases). CDR1 and CDR2 (germline): SGHTA, FQGNSA. Trimming left V 4 bases short and J 7 bases short, with 17 bases between. The CDR3 length is 15 residues. Written as DNA, the CDR3 is TGTGCCAGCAGCTCTTGGGGGGGGCTAGGGCAGCCCCAGCATTTT. Protein product: CASSSWGGLGQPQHF.

This clonotype was recorded only once. The chain uses TRBV6-1 and TRBJ1-1, with 7 positions matching TRBD1. The CDR3 is made up of 14 amino acids. Per the germline V gene, CDR1 is MNHNS and CDR2 is SASEGT. Losses at the gene ends were 7 bases for V and 1 base for J; bases not matched to a gene: 6. The CDR3 DNA reads TGTGCCAGCAAGAGGGACAGCACGAACACTGAAGCTTTCTTT. This codes for CASKRDSTNTEAFF.

V usage is TRBV6-1 and J usage is TRBJ1-6, with 7 bases that match TRBD1. Germline CDR1 is MNHNS and CDR2 is SASEGT. Trimming cost V 6 bases and J 7 bases; bases outside gene matches: 9. The CDR3 contains 15 residues. CDR3: CASRPAGQPNSPLHF. The CDR3 coding sequence is TGTGCCAGCAGACCCGCGGGACAGCCGAATTCACCCCTCCACTTT.

The sample holds a few counts of this clonotype. In nucleotides, the CDR3 is TGTGCCAGCAGTCAGGGACGGAGCACAGATACGCAGTATTTT. It codes for CASSQGRSTDTQYF. This sequence joins TRBV6-1 and TRBJ2-3; D may correspond to TRBD1 or TRBD2 (5 bases each). Trimming removed 5 bases from V and 0 bases from J, with 9 bases in between. Per germline, CDR1 MNHNS and CDR2 SASEGT. This CDR3 is built from 14 residues.

The chain joins TRBV10-1 to TRBJ2-7; a possible D gene is TRBD2 (5 bases). With 8 bases removed from V and 7 bases from J, the gap between germline ends came to 15 bases. Germline assignment: CDR1 WNHNN and CDR2 SYGVQD (reference sequence). CDR3 size: 12 residues. This CDR3 is CASCRAPGEQYF. As DNA, the CDR3 is TGCGCCAGCTGCCGGGCGCCGGGGGAGCAGTACTTC.

The sample holds a few counts of this clonotype. The J gene is TRBJ1-2, the V gene TRBV6-1, with unresolved D. Germline V gene sequence: CDR1 MNHNS, CDR2 SASEGT. CDR3 size: 14 residues. Deletions cut 3 bases from V and 8 bases from J, with 16 bases between. CDR3 sequence (DNA): TGTGCCAGCAGTGAGAAAGGGCCCGGGATGGGCTACACCTTC. Its translation is CASSEKGPGMGYTF.

This clonotype was picked up one time. J is TRBJ1-2 and V is TRBV29-1, with D tentatively TRBD1 (5 bases). The CDR3 has 12 amino acids. The germline V gene encodes CDR1 SQVTM and CDR2 ANQGSEA. V was pared by 1 base and J by 8 bases, with 11 bases between. The CDR3 nucleotides are TGCAGCGTTGAAGCGTGGGGCGAAGGCTACACCTTC. The encoded protein is CSVEAWGEGYTF.

V and J are TRBV7-2 and TRBJ1-2; TRBD1 matches at 7 bases. This CDR3 comprises 12 residues. CDR1 is SGHTA, CDR2 FQGNSA, per germline. V gave up 4 bases and J gave up 8 bases; unmatched junction bases: 4. In DNA form, the CDR3 reads TGTGCCAGCAGCTCCCAGGGGGGGGGCTACACCTTC. This sequence encodes CASSSQGGGYTF.

This chain connects TRBV7-8 to TRBJ1-6, with 9 nucleotides matching TRBD1. The CDR3 loop spans 14 amino acids. Germline loops: CDR1 SGHVS, CDR2 FQNEAQ. V lost 5 bases to trimming and J lost 7 bases; unmatched junction nucleotides: 3. CDR3 sequence (DNA): TGTGCCAGCAGCCCGACAGGGGGGAATTCACCCCTCCACTTT. Translation gives CASSPTGGNSPLHF.

The chain carries TRBV27 and TRBJ2-3; tentative D call: TRBD1 (5 bases). The CDR3 consists of 16 residues. Looked up from germline, CDR1 is MNHEY and CDR2 is SMNVEV (reference sequence). The V gene lost 1 base and the J gene lost 7 bases, with 18 bases spanning the gap. This chain's CDR3 is CASSLFGQLKVNTQYF. The CDR3 DNA reads as TGTGCCAGCAGTTTATTCGGACAACTCAAGGTGAATACGCAGTATTTT.

This chain links TRBV19 with TRBJ2-1; D is perhaps TRBD1 or TRBD2 (6 bases each). This CDR3 is built from 16 residues. V lost 3 bases and J lost 2, with 14 bases in between. CDR1 is LNHDA and CDR2 is SQIVND in the germline V gene (reference sequence). CDR3 amino acids: CASSISGGQPYNEQFF. The CDR3 region has the DNA TGTGCCAGTAGTATTTCCGGGGGCCAGCCCTACAATGAGCAGTTCTTC.

The V gene is TRBV7-2, the J gene TRBJ2-2; D uncertain. The CDR3 totals 12 residues. Germline V gene data show CDR1 as SGHTA and CDR2 as FQGNSA. The ends were cut back, 2 bases at V and 6 bases at J, with 4 bases in the middle. CDR3 region: CASSLLAGELFF. In nucleotides, the CDR3 is TGTGCCAGCAGCTTATTAGCCGGGGAGCTGTTTTTT.

The chain has TRBV20-1 and TRBJ1-2, with 9 bases that match TRBD1. The CDR3 has 16 amino acids. The ends lost 5 bases at V and 4 bases at J; junction bases unmatched: 14. Per the germline V gene, CDR1 is DFQATT and CDR2 is SNEGSKA (reference sequence). CDR3 sequence reads: CSAPDPGQGWGYGYTF. As DNA, the CDR3 is TGCAGTGCTCCTGACCCGGGACAGGGCTGGGGCTATGGCTACACCTTC.

J is TRBJ2-5 and V is TRBV5-1; D remains ambiguous. The germline V gene has CDR1 SGHRS and CDR2 YFSETQ. Trimming left V 1 base short and J 0 bases short, with 4 bases between. The length of the CDR3 is 13 residues. The CDR3 coding sequence is TGCGCCAGCAGCTTGACCAACCAAGAGACCCAGTACTTC. Translated, it gives CASSLTNQETQYF. The full variable domain, its missing parts supplied by reference TRBV5-1 and TRBJ2-5, is KAGVTQTPRYLIKTRGQQVTLSCSPISGHRSVSWYQQTPGQGLQFLFEYFSETQRNKGNFPGRFSGRQFSNSRSEMNVSTLELGDSALYLCASSLTNQETQYFGPGTRLLVL.

The J gene is TRBJ1-2, the V gene TRBV6-1; D may be TRBD1 (6 bases). The CDR3 covers 12 residues. CDR1 MNHNS and CDR2 SASEGT come from the germline V gene. V was pared by 6 bases and J by 2 bases, with 7 bases between. This chain's CDR3 is CASRTGNYGYTF. The CDR3 bases are TGTGCCAGCAGAACAGGGAACTATGGCTACACCTTC.

This sequence joins TRBV12-3 or TRBV12-4 and TRBJ2-1, with 10 positions matching TRBD1. CDR3 length equals 15 residues. Trimming cost V 5 bases and J 16 bases; bases outside gene matches: 17. The CDR3 bases are TGTGCCAGCAGTCCCCCGGGACAGGGGCCCCGCGCCGCCTTCTTC. As protein: CASSPPGQGPRAAFF.

The chain carries TRBV6-1 and TRBJ2-7; D is possibly TRBD1 (6 bases). Trimming shortened V by 6 bases and J by 2 bases, and 14 bases separated the two germline ends. From germline, CDR1 is MNHNS and CDR2 SASEGT. The CDR3 is 14 residues long. The CDR3 sequence: CASRPQGMAYEQYF. For the CDR3, the DNA is TGTGCCAGCAGGCCACAGGGAATGGCCTACGAGCAGTACTTC.

This clonotype was counted a few times. The V gene is TRBV7-2, the J gene TRBJ1-5; 7 bases are shared with TRBD1. V lost 6 bases and J lost 4; bases outside the gene matches: 6. The germline CDR1 and CDR2 sequences are SGHTA and FQGNSA. The CDR3 extends over 14 amino acids. The CDR3 spells CASSLDRVNQPQHF. CDR3 coding DNA: TGTGCCAGCAGTCTCGACAGGGTGAATCAGCCCCAGCATTTT.

The chain employs TRBV20-1 and TRBJ2-4; D might be TRBD2 (6 bases). Trimming pared 2 bases from V and 12 bases from J, leaving 17 bases between. CDR1 DFQATT and CDR2 SNEGSKA come from the germline V gene (reference sequence). The CDR3 extends over 13 amino acids. The CDR3 nucleotides are TGCAGTGCTAGATTTGGCGGACTAACCAGTCAGTACTTC. The encoded protein is CSARFGGLTSQYF.

The rearrangement links TRBV9 to TRBJ2-5, with 12 bases lining up with TRBD1. Germline-derived CDR1 and CDR2 are SGDLS and YYNGEE. V dropped 3 bases and J dropped 6; count of bases not matched to a gene: 12. This CDR3 has 17 amino acids. The chain's CDR3 is CASSARSGTGGDQTQYF. Here the CDR3 DNA reads TGTGCCAGCAGCGCCCGATCCGGGACAGGGGGCGATCAGACCCAGTACTTC.

This clonotype was observed a handful of times. V usage is TRBV7-3 and J usage is TRBJ1-3; D is uncertain. In germline, CDR1 is SGHTA, CDR2 FQGTGA. The V and J ends lost 5 bases and 2 bases respectively, with 16 bases between them. CDR3 size: 16 residues. Here the CDR3 reads CASSLQPGVTGNTIYF. The CDR3, as DNA: TGTGCCAGCAGCCTACAACCAGGAGTAACTGGAAACACCATATATTTT.

The chain joins TRBV20-1 to TRBJ2-1, with TRBD2 matching 13 bases. Unmatched junction bases numbered 9, after V lost 1 base and J lost 6 bases. From germline, CDR1 is DFQATT and CDR2 SNEGSKA (reference sequence). The CDR3 is 17 residues long. The CDR3 loop reads CSARAGRGLAGSNEQFF. CDR3 sequence (DNA): TGCAGTGCTAGAGCTGGCCGGGGACTAGCGGGAAGCAATGAGCAGTTCTTC.

This clonotype was detected only a few times. The rearrangement joins TRBV20-1 to TRBJ2-1, with 7 positions matching TRBD1. The germline CDR1 and CDR2 sequences are DFQATT and SNEGSKA (reference sequence). The CDR3 runs 12 residues. Unmatched junction bases numbered 6, after V lost 3 bases and J lost 10 bases. This CDR3 is CSARDRSWEQFF. Here the CDR3 DNA reads TGCAGTGCTAGGGACAGGTCCTGGGAGCAGTTCTTC.

V is TRBV7-9 and J is TRBJ1-3; a possible D gene is TRBD1 (5 bases). V lost 5 bases to trimming and J lost 14 bases, with 13 bases between them. This CDR3 contains 11 residues. Germline assignment: CDR1 SEHNR and CDR2 FQNEAQ (reference sequence). Here the CDR3 DNA reads TGTGCCAGCAGCAATGGGGGGACTTTATATTTT. Translated, it gives CASSNGGTLYF.

The chain is built from TRBV21-1 and TRBJ2-7. TRBV21-1 is marked as a pseudogene. The CDR3 runs 14 residues. The CDR3 protein is CASSNHCWHGEQYF. CDR3 in DNA: TGTGCCAGCAGCAACCATTGCTGGCATGGGGAGCAGTACTTC.

This clonotype was counted a few times. The CDR3: CASSLQRANYGYTF. The DNA for the CDR3 is TGTGCCAGCAGCTTACAGAGAGCTAACTATGGCTACACCTTC. The chain combines TRBV11-2 with TRBJ1-2; D gene ambiguous. Per the germline V gene, CDR1 is SGHAT and CDR2 is FQNNGV. Trimming cost V 2 bases and J 0 bases, with 7 bases left between them. This CDR3 has 14 residues.